Given below is one T cell receptor (beta chain) in context. Library preparation (for TCRbeta) was performed with unique molecular identifiers. TCRdb reprocessed the PCR reads via MiXCR and lists one record per CDR3 protein. The repertoire has about 640,000 distinct CDR3 sequences, roughly 15% of them found once; the top ten carry approximately 1%. The sample belongs to a study of T-cell reconstitution after alpha-beta-depleted transplantation in children. This CDR3 comprises 15 residues. V trimming: 3 bases; J trimming: 1 base; junction bases outside the gene matches: 5. CDR1 and CDR2 (germline): SGHVS, FNYEAQ.

This clonotype originated in a human donor who donated a stem cell graft to a child with acute myeloid leukemia. The sample was PBMCs from the stem cell graft donor, taken from the stem cell graft. V is TRBV7-6 and J is TRBJ2-7; 8 nucleotides align to TRBD1. As DNA, the CDR3 is TGTGCCAGCAGCTTTATGACAGGGGATTCCTACGAGCAGTACTTC. Its translation is CASSFMTGDSYEQYF.